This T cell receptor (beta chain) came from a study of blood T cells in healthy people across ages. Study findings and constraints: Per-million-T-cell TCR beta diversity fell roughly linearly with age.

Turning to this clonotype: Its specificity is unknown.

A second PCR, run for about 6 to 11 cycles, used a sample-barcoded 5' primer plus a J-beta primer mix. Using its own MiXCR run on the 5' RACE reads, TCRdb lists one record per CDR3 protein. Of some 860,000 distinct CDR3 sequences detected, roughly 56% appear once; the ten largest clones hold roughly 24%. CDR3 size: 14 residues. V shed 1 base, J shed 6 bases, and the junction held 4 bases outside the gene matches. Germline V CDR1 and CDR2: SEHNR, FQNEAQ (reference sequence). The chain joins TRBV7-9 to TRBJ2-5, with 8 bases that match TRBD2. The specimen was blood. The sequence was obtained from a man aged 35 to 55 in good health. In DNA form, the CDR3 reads TGTGCCAGCAGCTTAGTGTCGGGGGGGAAGACCCAGTACTTC. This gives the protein CASSLVSGGKTQYF.